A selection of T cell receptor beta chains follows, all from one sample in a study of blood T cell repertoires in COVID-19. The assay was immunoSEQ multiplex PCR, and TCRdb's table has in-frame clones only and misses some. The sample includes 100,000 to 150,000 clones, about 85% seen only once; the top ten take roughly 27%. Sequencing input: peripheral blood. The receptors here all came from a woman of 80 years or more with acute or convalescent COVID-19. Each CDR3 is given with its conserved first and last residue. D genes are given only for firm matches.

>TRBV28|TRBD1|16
CASSTTGQGAGNEQFF
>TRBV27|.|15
CASSSLGGWVTEAFF
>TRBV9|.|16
CASSVEPRQSYNEQFF
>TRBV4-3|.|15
CASSQDYPGAYGYTF
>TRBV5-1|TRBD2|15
CASSSGTSGGGTQYF
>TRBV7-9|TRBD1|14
CASSPGQGYTEAFF
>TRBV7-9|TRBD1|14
CASSFTGVTTEAFF
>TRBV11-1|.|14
CASSLSVMNTEAFF
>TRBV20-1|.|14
CSASGLNRNTEAFF
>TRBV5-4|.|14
CASSLEGVQETQYF
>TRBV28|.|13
CASDRREYTEAFF
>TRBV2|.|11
CASEQGDTQYF
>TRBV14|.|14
CASSQVGRVDSPFF
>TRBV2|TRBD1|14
CAGKQGASNQPQHF
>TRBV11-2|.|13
CASSFSPPDTQYF
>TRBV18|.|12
CASSRRDYEQYF
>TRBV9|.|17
CASSVVSRGSGANVLTF
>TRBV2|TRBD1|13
CASNRDGDRTQYF
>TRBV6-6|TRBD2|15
CASSYSRLATETQYF
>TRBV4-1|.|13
CASSQGGSYGYTF
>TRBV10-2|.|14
CASSDGQLVDGYTF
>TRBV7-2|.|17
CASSSYGGVRDSYEQYF
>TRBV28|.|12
CASSLSTGIEFF
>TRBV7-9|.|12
CASSFGQGPAFF
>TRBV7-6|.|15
CASSLGPGKNTEAFF
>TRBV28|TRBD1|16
CASSLMTGGSIGALHF
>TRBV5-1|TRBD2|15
CATRTSPVPTDTQYF
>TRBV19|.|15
CASSTNTGGDYGYTF
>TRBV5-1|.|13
CASSLGGKNGYTF
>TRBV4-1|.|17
CASSQDRYLRGTDTQYF
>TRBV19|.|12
CASSGGVYGYTF
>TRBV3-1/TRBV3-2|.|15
CASSQRPRGADGYTF
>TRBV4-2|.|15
CASSQDNRLQETQYF
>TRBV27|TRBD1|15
CASSLEGQGGEKLFF
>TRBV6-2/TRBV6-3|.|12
CASSRTGTEAFF
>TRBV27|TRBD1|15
CASSNRGLGANVLTF
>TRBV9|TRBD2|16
CASSGDRLASTDTQYF
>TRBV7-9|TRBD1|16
CAAGGRTGMSTDTQYF
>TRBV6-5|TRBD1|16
CASSFDRVNLNYGYTF
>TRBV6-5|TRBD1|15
CASSLRTGSNYGYTF
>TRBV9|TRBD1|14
CASSATTGISPLHF
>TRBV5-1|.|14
CASSPGEEGNTIYF
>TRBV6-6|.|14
CASLGVANTGELFF
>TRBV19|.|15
CASEDPTGSAQPQHF
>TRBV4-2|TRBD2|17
CASSQVWSAGGAETQYF
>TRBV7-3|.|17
CASSSLWGGATENEQFF
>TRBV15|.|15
CATSRDPTSTDTQYF
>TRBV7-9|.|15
CASSLLREAYYGYTF
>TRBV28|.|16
CASSLLGAGAGNTIYF
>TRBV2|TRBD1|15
CASKRDRDRGLGYTF
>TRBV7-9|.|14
CASSPTGGNQPQHF
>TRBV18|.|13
CASSPPAIDEQYF
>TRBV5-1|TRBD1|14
CASRGTVMNTEAFF
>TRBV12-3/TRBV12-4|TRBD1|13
CASSPYRGYGYTF
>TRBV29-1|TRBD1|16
CSAIAGTGSTNYGYTF
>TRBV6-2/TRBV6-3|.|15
CASSYQGIVSYEQYF
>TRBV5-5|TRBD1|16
CASSYQPGQTWEKLFF
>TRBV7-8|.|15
CASSLSGGGFYGYTF
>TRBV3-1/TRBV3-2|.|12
CASSRTSDGYTF
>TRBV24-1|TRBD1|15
CATSDPGQGNYGYTF